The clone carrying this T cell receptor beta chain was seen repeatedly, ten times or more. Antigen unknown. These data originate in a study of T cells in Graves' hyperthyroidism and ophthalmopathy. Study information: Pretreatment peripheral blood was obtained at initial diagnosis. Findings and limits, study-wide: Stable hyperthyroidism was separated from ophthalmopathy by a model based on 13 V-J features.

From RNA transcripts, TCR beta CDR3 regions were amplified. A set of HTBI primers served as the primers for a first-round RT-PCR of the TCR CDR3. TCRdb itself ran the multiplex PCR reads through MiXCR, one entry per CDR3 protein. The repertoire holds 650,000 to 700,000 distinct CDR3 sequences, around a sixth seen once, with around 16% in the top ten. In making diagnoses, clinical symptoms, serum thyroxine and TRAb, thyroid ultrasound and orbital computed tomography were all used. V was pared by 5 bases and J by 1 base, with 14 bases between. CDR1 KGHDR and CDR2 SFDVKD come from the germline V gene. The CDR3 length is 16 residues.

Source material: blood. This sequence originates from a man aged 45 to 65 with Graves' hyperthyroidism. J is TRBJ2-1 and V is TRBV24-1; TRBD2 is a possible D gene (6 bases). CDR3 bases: TGTGCCACCAGTGGAGCTAGCGAAGGATCCTACAATGAGCAGTTCTTC. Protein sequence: CATSGASEGSYNEQFF.